This T cell receptor (beta chain) was documented in a study of blood T cell repertoires in COVID-19. Study-wide background: Both acute and convalescent COVID-19 samples were obtained from the United States, Italy and Spain. The cDNA or gDNA used as material had been derived from T cells, B-cell-depleted T cells, or PBMCs.

In the original processing: Estimates of nucleated cell counts were drawn from the amplification of reference gene primers. Assay: immunoSEQ multiplex PCR; the TCRdb copy retains only in-frame clones and omits some. That table furnishes V, J and clone size, whereas the DNA furnished D and trimming. The sample contains 39,000 or so clones, around 81% of which appear only once. Germline CDR1 is KGHDR and CDR2 is SFDVKD. This CDR3 has 13 residues. The V and J ends lost 5 bases and 5 bases respectively, with 11 bases between them. The sample consisted of peripheral blood. This chain links TRBV24-1 with TRBJ2-5; D might be TRBD2 (6 bases). This TCR was recovered from a man aged 40-50 years with active or convalescent COVID-19. In DNA form, the CDR3 reads TGTGCCACCAGTGGAGGAGGGCGGGAGACCCAGTACTTC. Residues: CATSGGGRETQYF.